Below, 4 T cell receptor beta chains from the same sample are listed, as sequenced in a study of T-cell reconstitution after alpha-beta-depleted transplantation in children. Researchers prepared the TCRbeta library using unique molecular identifiers, the study reports. TCRdb reprocessed the PCR reads with MiXCR, giving one entry per CDR3 protein. The sample carries under 850,000 distinct CDR3 sequences, 13% recorded once. Sequencing was performed on PBMCs, taken before TCRalphabeta/CD19-depleted stem cell transplant. These receptors were collected from a girl aged 2 to 9 with congenital amegakaryocytic thrombocytopenia, due to receive a stem cell transplant.

This clonotype was observed many times. The rearrangement uses TRBV10-1 and TRBJ1-1, with D possibly matching TRBD1 (6 bases). The CDR3 length is 11 residues. Trimming removed 7 bases at V and 3 bases at J, with 6 bases between. Germline values: CDR1 WNHNN, CDR2 SYGVQD (reference sequence). CDR3 sequence reads: CASKGDTEAFF. For the CDR3, the DNA is TGCGCCAGCAAGGGGGACACTGAAGCTTTCTTT.

This clonotype was recorded at least ten times. V and J are TRBV28 and TRBJ2-7; D is tentatively TRBD1 or TRBD2 (5 bases each). The V end was cut by 9 bases, the J end by 0 bases, with 21 bases between. Per the germline V gene, CDR1 is MDHEN and CDR2 is SYDVKM. The CDR3 totals 16 residues. The CDR3 loop is CASIPGTFATSYEQYF. The CDR3 coding sequence is TGTGCCAGTATTCCAGGGACCTTTGCGACCTCCTACGAGCAGTACTTC.

There are many counts of this clonotype. CDR3 protein: CSASIDTQYF. DNA of the CDR3: TGCAGTGCTAGTATAGATACGCAGTATTTT. V usage is TRBV20-1 and J usage is TRBJ2-3; D call uncertain. Germline CDR1 reads DFQATT; CDR2 reads SNEGSKA (reference sequence). The V end lost 3 bases, the J end lost 5 bases, and 3 bases lay between the germline ends. The CDR3 has 10 amino acids.

At least ten counts were recorded for this clonotype. The chain has TRBV29-1 and TRBJ1-1; D not certain. Germline CDR1 and CDR2: SQVTM and ANQGSEA. The V end lost 6 bases, the J end lost 0 bases, and 8 bases lay between the germline ends. This CDR3 has 12 amino acids. The CDR3 reads CSVTLLNTEAFF. CDR3 nucleotides: TGCAGCGTCACACTACTGAACACTGAAGCTTTCTTT.